The T cell receptor (beta chain) described here comes from a study of cytomegalovirus exposure and HLA in healthy donors. Study observations and caveats: Later analysis suggested links between common viral pathogens and several top significant clusters. Rates of TCR association differed by HLA locus in a later analysis, with DRB1 highest and HLA-C lowest.

This clone turned up a few times. Antigen specificity is unknown. The PCR used 60 Vbeta and 13 Jbeta primers. The table came from immunoSEQ multiplex PCR; TCRdb's copy has only in-frame clones and leaves some out. The table has 150,000 or so clones, about 83% seen once. The sequencing input was PBMCs. The TCR was taken from a man between 35 and 55 years old in good health and CMV-seropositive.

The CDR3 DNA is TGCGCCAGCAGCCAAATAGACCTTGGACTAGCGGGCTACAATGAGCAGTTCTTC. Translated: CASSQIDLGLAGYNEQFF. The chain has TRBV4-1 and TRBJ2-1; TRBD2 aligns across 11 bases. V was clipped by 2 bases and J by 3 bases; unmatched bases: 9. This CDR3 region has 18 residues. Per the germline V gene, CDR1 is MGHRA and CDR2 is YSYEKL.